These 14 T cell receptor beta chains were all obtained from the same sample, sequenced in a study of cytomegalovirus exposure and HLA in healthy donors. The PCR employed 60 Vbeta primers together with 13 Jbeta primers. Profiling relied on immunoSEQ multiplex PCR, and the TCRdb table lists in-frame clones only, not all of them. Altogether 150,000 to 200,000 clones are present, around 85% being singletons, with the ten largest covering about 1.8%. Sequencing input: PBMCs. These receptors all come from a man younger than 30 in good health and CMV-seronegative.

This clone was seen only a few times. This rearrangement joins TRBV6-5 to TRBJ1-2; possible D gene TRBD1, 5 bases. The length of the CDR3 is 14 residues. V lost 6 bases to trimming and J lost 6 bases, with 17 bases between them. Germline V gives CDR1 MNHEY, CDR2 SVGAGI. CDR3 in amino acids: CASSQGQGTNGYTF. The CDR3 DNA reads TGTGCCAGCAGCCAAGGGCAGGGAACAAATGGCTACACCTTC.

The CDR3 reads CASNGQGAPYGYTF. In DNA, the CDR3 is TGTGCCAGCAACGGTCAGGGGGCGCCCTATGGCTACACCTTC. The chain has TRBV9 and TRBJ1-2; TRBD1 matches 8 bases. This CDR3 region has 14 residues. The V segment lost 6 bases and the J segment 4 bases; nucleotides outside the gene matches: 8. The V gene's germline CDR1 is SGDLS and CDR2 YYNGEE.

The rearrangement joins TRBV7-8 to TRBJ2-2; 9 bases agree with TRBD2. CDR3 length: 17 amino acids. V dropped 0 bases and J dropped 5; count of bases not matched to a gene: 7. Germline V lookup: CDR1 SGHVS, CDR2 FQNEAQ. The CDR3 DNA is TGTGCCAGCAGCTTAGCGGCTAGCGGGGATACAACCGGGGAGCTGTTTTTT. Protein: CASSLAASGDTTGELFF.

The genes are TRBV4-1 and TRBJ2-4; 9 bases line up with TRBD1. The CDR3 loop spans 15 amino acids. V lost 3 bases and J lost 4; bases outside the gene matches: 4. Looked up from germline, CDR1 is MGHRA and CDR2 is YSYEKL. Here the CDR3 reads CASSQAGTGKNIQYF. In nucleotides, the CDR3 is TGCGCCAGCAGCCAGGCCGGGACAGGGAAAAACATTCAGTACTTC.

V and J are TRBV4-1 and TRBJ2-7; the D gene is possibly TRBD2 (6 bases). CDR3 size: 16 residues. V lost 0 bases to trimming and J lost 3 bases, with 15 bases between them. Germline V gene lookup returns CDR1 MGHRA and CDR2 YSYEKL. The CDR3 DNA is TGCGCCAGCAGCCAAGAATGGGGGGTCCCCCACTACGAGCAGTACTTC. It specifies CASSQEWGVPHYEQYF.

The chain carries TRBV2 and TRBJ1-6; 7 nucleotides align to TRBD1. Germline V gene sequence: CDR1 SNHLY, CDR2 FYNNEI. The CDR3 has 16 amino acids. V dropped 6 bases and J dropped 0; count of bases not matched to a gene: 5. This chain's CDR3 is CASSSGTVSYNSPLHF. The CDR3 DNA follows: TGTGCCAGCAGCTCTGGGACAGTCTCCTATAATTCACCCCTCCACTTT.

The chain carries TRBV2 and TRBJ2-3, with D tentatively TRBD2 (5 bases). This CDR3 spans 15 amino acids. The V gene lost 5 bases and the J gene lost 1 base, with 13 bases spanning the gap. Germline V lookup: CDR1 SNHLY, CDR2 FYNNEI. CDR3 nucleotide sequence: TGTGCCAGCAGTCTTCGTCTAGCTGGCACAGATACGCAGTATTTT. The encoded protein is CASSLRLAGTDTQYF.

The chain recombines TRBV11-3 with TRBJ2-5, with 7 bases fitting TRBD1. The CDR3 loop spans 14 amino acids. V lost 3 bases, J lost 2 bases, and 3 bases stayed unmatched. Germline CDR1 is SGHNT and CDR2 is YENEEA. Here the CDR3 DNA reads TGTGCCAGCAGCTTGGGACAGCAGCAAGAGACCCAGTACTTC. Its translation is CASSLGQQQETQYF.

The genes are TRBV15 and TRBJ1-4; TRBD1 matches at 9 bases. Trimming cost V 3 bases and J 8 bases; bases outside gene matches: 4. Germline CDR1 is LNHNV and CDR2 is YYDKDF (reference sequence). The CDR3 contains 14 residues. CDR3 nucleotides: TGTGCCACCAGCAGTGGGGGGACAGGGGAAAAACTGTTTTTT. It is translated as CATSSGGTGEKLFF.

The chain couples TRBV2 to TRBJ2-5; no clear D gene. V was cut by 8 bases and J by 1 base, with 11 bases left in between. The CDR3 length is 13 residues. Germline CDR1 SNHLY, CDR2 FYNNEI. The CDR3 DNA reads TGTGCCAGCCAACGAGGTTGCCAAGAGACCCAGTACTTC. Translating gives CASQRGCQETQYF.

V and J are TRBV10-2 and TRBJ2-7; a weak D match, TRBD2 (6 bases). The CDR3 consists of 13 residues. CDR1 WSHSY and CDR2 SAAADI come from the germline V gene. The V gene lost 10 bases and the J gene lost 0 bases, with 13 bases spanning the gap. CDR3 region: CATRDLSSYEQYF. Written as DNA, the CDR3 is TGCGCCACCCGGGACTTGAGCTCCTACGAGCAGTACTTC.

The chain links TRBV5-4 to TRBJ1-2; D uncertain. V dropped 5 bases and J dropped 2 bases, with 10 bases sitting between them. This CDR3 has 13 residues. The germline V gene has CDR1 SGHNT and CDR2 YYREEE (reference sequence). CDR3 amino acids: CASSPDRNYGYTF. The DNA for the CDR3 is TGTGCCAGCAGTCCCGATAGAAACTATGGCTACACCTTC.

This chain links TRBV7-2 with TRBJ1-4, with D perhaps TRBD1 (6 bases). V was cut by 0 bases and J by 0 bases, with 14 bases left in between. This CDR3 is built from 18 residues. Looked up from germline, CDR1 is SGHTA and CDR2 is FQGNSA. The CDR3 spells CASSLAHRVAATNEKLFF. CDR3 in DNA: TGTGCCAGCAGCTTAGCTCACAGGGTAGCTGCAACTAATGAAAAACTGTTTTTT.

This sequence joins TRBV6-5 and TRBJ2-7, with D maybe TRBD2 (6 bases). Germline CDR1 MNHEY, CDR2 SVGAGI. The CDR3 is 16 residues long. With 2 bases removed from V and 3 bases from J, the gap between germline ends came to 17 bases. CDR3 sequence reads: CASSYARSGGIYEQYF. The CDR3 coding sequence is TGTGCCAGCAGTTACGCGCGAAGCGGCGGGATCTACGAGCAGTACTTC.